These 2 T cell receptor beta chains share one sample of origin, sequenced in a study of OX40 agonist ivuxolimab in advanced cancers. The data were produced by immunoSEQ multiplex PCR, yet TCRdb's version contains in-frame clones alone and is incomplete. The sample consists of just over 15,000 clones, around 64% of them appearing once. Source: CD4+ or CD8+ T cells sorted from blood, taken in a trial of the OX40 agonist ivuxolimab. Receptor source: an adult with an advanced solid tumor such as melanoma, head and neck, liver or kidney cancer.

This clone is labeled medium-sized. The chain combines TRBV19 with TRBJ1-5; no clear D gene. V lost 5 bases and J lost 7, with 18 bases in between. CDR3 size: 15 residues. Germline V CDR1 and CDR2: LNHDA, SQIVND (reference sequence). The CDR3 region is CASSPPGFGEQPQHF. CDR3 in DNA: TGTGCCAGTAGTCCCCCGGGGTTCGGTGAACAGCCCCAGCATTTT.

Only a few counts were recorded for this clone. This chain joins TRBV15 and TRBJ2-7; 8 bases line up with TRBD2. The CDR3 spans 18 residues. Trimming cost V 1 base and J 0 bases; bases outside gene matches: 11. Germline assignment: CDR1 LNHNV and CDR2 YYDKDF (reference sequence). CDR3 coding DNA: TGTGCCACCAGCAGAGCTGCGGGGGGATTCCGGAGCTCCTACGAGCAGTACTTC. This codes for CATSRAAGGFRSSYEQYF.